The clone carrying this TCR beta chain appeared a single time. Antigen specificity is unknown. PCR amplification relied on 60 Vbeta primers (plus 13 Jbeta primers). Only in-frame clones appear in the TCRdb table, and some are missing; sequencing was by immunoSEQ multiplex PCR. The sample lists tens of thousands of clones, 60% to 80% occurring once. These data are taken from a study of cytomegalovirus exposure and HLA in healthy donors. Looking at the study overall: There were fewer than 130 million unique TCR beta sequences, drawn from 180 million or so T cells, in an earlier analysis. Some 91 million unique TCRs from HLA-typed donors were held in an early release of data.

V was pared by 6 bases and J by 7 bases, with 12 bases between. The V gene's germline CDR1 is MNHEY and CDR2 SMNVEV (reference sequence). The CDR3 runs to 12 residues. The study's findings and limits: As a later analysis revealed, the rate of TCR association differed by HLA locus, with DRB1 most and HLA-C fewest. Immune exposure information comprised only CMV serostatus.

Sequencing was performed on PBMCs. The chain links TRBV27 to TRBJ1-2, with no clear D. The TCR sequence derives from a woman between 35 and 50 years old in good health and CMV-seronegative. The CDR3 region is CASSPTSGGYTF. CDR3 DNA: TGTGCCAGCAGCCCTACCTCAGGTGGCTACACCTTC.